These T cell receptor beta chains were read from a single sample in a study of shared clonotypes between healthy human individuals. The assay was immunoSEQ multiplex PCR, and TCRdb's table has in-frame clones only and misses some. The sample includes fewer than 700,000 clones, around 78% seen only once; the top ten take more than 10%. Input material: PBMCs. These receptors were obtained from a woman between 35 and 50 years old in good health. Some clones in this sample may be carry-over from other donors' samples. Both conserved end residues are part of each CDR3. The D gene is left open where the match is weak. Not all rows give a size; the values are once, few, many and, for expanded clones, a class.

abundance,v_gene,d_gene,j_gene,CDR3aa,CDR3nt
once,TRBV10-3,TRBD1,TRBJ2-3,CAIRKPPGQGIADTQYF,TGTGCCATCAGAAAACCTCCGGGACAGGGAATTGCGGATACGCAGTATTTT
NA,TRBV6-5,TRBD1,TRBJ2-7,CATKDRGFLSEQYF,TGTGCCACCAAGGACAGGGGTTTTCTCTCCGAGCAGTACTTC
few,TRBV28,NA,TRBJ1-2,CASTERPGSPVGGYTF,TGTGCCAGCACCGAAAGGCCGGGCTCCCCCGTAGGTGGCTACACCTTC
once,TRBV6-5,NA,TRBJ1-1,CASGQSQVEAFF,TGTGCCAGCGGACAGTCTCAGGTGGAAGCTTTCTTT
NA,TRBV4-1,TRBD2,TRBJ2-1,CASSSPRGAGARDNEQFF,TGCGCCAGCAGCTCCCCCCGAGGAGCGGGAGCAAGGGACAATGAGCAGTTCTTC
NA,TRBV6-1,NA,TRBJ2-3,CASSELASTDTQYF,TGTGCCAGCAGTGAACTAGCTAGCACAGATACGCAGTATTTT
NA,TRBV7-9,NA,TRBJ1-2,CASSPGGRDPNYGYTF,TGTGCCAGCAGCCCAGGAGGCAGGGACCCCAACTATGGCTACACCTTC
NA,TRBV7-9,NA,TRBJ2-3,CASSLSTDTQYF,TGTGCCAGCAGCTTGAGCACAGATACGCAGTATTTT
NA,TRBV28,NA,TRBJ2-7,CASSSGTKYEQYF,TGTGCCAGCAGTTCCGGGACAAAATACGAGCAGTACTTC
many,TRBV6-1,NA,TRBJ1-1,CASSERGSTLGAFF,TGTGCCAGCAGTGAAAGGGGCTCGACCCTGGGAGCTTTCTTT
NA,TRBV28,NA,TRBJ1-5,CASRPPARRVGQPQHF,TGTGCCAGCAGACCACCAGCGCGGAGGGTCGGACAGCCCCAGCATTTT
NA,TRBV2,NA,TRBJ2-1,CASSVRGKYHNEQFF,TGTGCCAGCAGTGTACGGGGAAAATACCACAATGAGCAGTTCTTC
NA,TRBV6-1,TRBD2,TRBJ2-5,CASRGTSEQETQYF,TGTGCCAGCAGAGGGACTAGCGAACAAGAGACCCAGTACTTC
once,TRBV11-2,TRBD2,TRBJ2-1,CASSLVSGAYNEQFF,TGTGCCAGCAGCTTAGTTAGCGGGGCCTACAATGAGCAGTTCTTC
many,TRBV7-1,NA,TRBJ2-7,CASSFLRYSPYEQYF,TGTGCCAGCAGTTTCCTCCGCTACTCACCCTACGAGCAGTACTTC
NA,TRBV7-3,NA,TRBJ1-1,CASSLQEGTEAFF,TGTGCCAGCAGCTTGCAGGAGGGGACTGAAGCTTTCTTT
NA,TRBV5-4,TRBD2,TRBJ2-7,CASSTGTSGIYEQYF,TGTGCCAGCAGCACAGGGACTAGCGGGATCTACGAGCAGTACTTC
NA,TRBV11-3,NA,TRBJ2-3,CASSLGRIQGLFSTDTQYF,TGTGCCAGCAGCTTGGGACGAATCCAAGGACTTTTTAGCACAGATACGCAGTATTTT
NA,TRBV13,NA,TRBJ2-1,CASRSSGSSSYNEQFF,TGTGCCAGCAGATCCAGCGGGTCGAGCTCCTACAATGAGCAGTTCTTC
NA,TRBV30,TRBD1,TRBJ1-5,CAWRDTGVNQPQHF,TGTGCCTGGAGGGACACAGGGGTTAATCAGCCCCAGCATTTT
many,TRBV19,TRBD2,TRBJ2-2,CASSRTSGSTGELFF,TGTGCCAGTAGCCGGACTAGCGGGAGCACCGGGGAGCTGTTTTTT
NA,TRBV30,NA,TRBJ2-1,CAWSGRINNEQFF,TGTGCCTGGAGTGGGCGTATCAACAATGAGCAGTTCTTC
NA,TRBV5-1,NA,TRBJ2-3,CASSLEGRGSTDTQYF,TGCGCCAGCAGCTTGGAGGGCAGGGGCAGCACAGATACGCAGTATTTT
few,TRBV5-5,NA,TRBJ1-5,CASSCGRIGPLYSNQPQHF,TGTGCCAGCAGCTGCGGGCGGATCGGGCCCCTTTATAGCAATCAGCCCCAGCATTTT
NA,TRBV7-2,TRBD1,TRBJ1-1,CASTPDRGQTEAFF,TGTGCCAGCACCCCAGACAGGGGGCAGACTGAAGCTTTCTTT
NA,TRBV7-2,NA,TRBJ2-3,CASSLAREDTQYF,TGTGCCAGCAGCTTAGCCCGGGAGGATACGCAGTATTTT
NA,TRBV10-3,NA,TRBJ1-2,CAIGGVGNLYGYTF,TGTGCCATCGGGGGGGTCGGAAACCTCTATGGCTACACCTTC
NA,TRBV6-5,NA,TRBJ1-6,CASRPQGAPLHF,TGTGCCAGCAGACCACAGGGAGCACCCCTCCACTTT
NA,TRBV5-1,NA,TRBJ2-2,CASMEGIFGTGELFF,TGCGCCAGCATGGAGGGGATATTCGGCACCGGGGAGCTGTTTTTT
NA,TRBV4-2,NA,TRBJ2-5,CASSQGVGSETQYF,TGTGCCAGCAGCCAAGGGGTAGGGTCGGAGACCCAGTACTTC
NA,TRBV28,NA,TRBJ2-1,CASKSGYRNEQFF,TGTGCCAGCAAGTCGGGCTATAGGAATGAGCAGTTCTTC
NA,TRBV7-6,TRBD2,TRBJ2-2,CASSPGLGLTGELFF,TGTGCCAGCAGCCCGGGACTAGGCTTAACCGGGGAGCTGTTTTTT
once,TRBV5-6,TRBD1,TRBJ1-5,CASSPGTGNQPQHF,TGTGCCAGCAGCCCTGGGACAGGGAATCAGCCCCAGCATTTT
NA,TRBV11-2,NA,TRBJ2-7,CASSSHTESYEQYF,TGTGCCAGCAGCTCACATACAGAATCCTACGAGCAGTACTTC
NA,TRBV7-3,NA,TRBJ2-5,CASSQASRETQYF,TGTGCCAGCAGCCAAGCTAGTCGAGAGACCCAGTACTTC
NA,TRBV10-3,NA,TRBJ1-5,CAISEGLGGLNQPQHF,TGTGCCATCAGTGAGGGCCTTGGGGGTCTGAATCAGCCCCAGCATTTT
few,TRBV2,NA,TRBJ2-7,CASNYGGPSYEQYF,TGTGCCAGCAATTACGGGGGTCCTTCCTACGAGCAGTACTTC
NA,TRBV5-6,TRBD2,TRBJ2-3,CASSPEGTRRTDTQYF,TGTGCCAGCAGCCCGGAGGGGACTAGACGCACAGATACGCAGTATTTT
NA,TRBV5-5,NA,TRBJ2-5,CASSLGGQETQYF,TGTGCCAGCAGCTTGGGAGGGCAAGAGACCCAGTACTTC